This T cell receptor beta chain stems from a study of shared clonotypes between healthy human individuals. Findings of the study overall: Non-shared clonotypes had lower generation probabilities than those shared by all four donors.

V lost 5 bases to trimming and J lost 5 bases, with 8 bases between them. This CDR3 has 12 amino acids. Germline V gives CDR1 LNHDA, CDR2 SQIVND (reference sequence). Details on this clone: Its antigen is as yet unknown.

Partitioning of CD4+ cells yielded a CD45RA+ naive subset and a CD45RA-negative memory subset. At the deep level, the assay was run. Using immunoSEQ multiplex PCR, the repertoire was profiled, and TCRdb retains in-frame clones only, with some absent. This table holds approximately 1.5 million clones, approximately 98% found once. The clonotype was recovered from a man aged 30 to 45 in good health. The specimen was naive CD4+ T cells sorted from blood. Subset in this sample: CD45RA+ positively selected. V and J are TRBV19 and TRBJ2-3; D is perhaps TRBD2 (6 bases). CDR3 DNA: TGTGCCAGTAGTGGGGACTTAGATACGCAGTATTTT. This encodes CASSGDLDTQYF.